The source of this T cell receptor (beta chain) is a study of T cells after yellow fever vaccination. This clonotype was seen at least ten times. CDR3 length equals 18 residues. The germline gives CDR1 SEHNR, CDR2 FQNEAQ (reference sequence). The V and J ends lost 1 base and 4 bases respectively, with 23 bases between them. 5'RACE template switching added a universal primer site and UMIs to TCR cDNA. TCRdb fed the 5' RACE reads into MiXCR, producing one record per CDR3 protein. The sample lists a few hundred thousand distinct CDR3 sequences, roughly 5.2% occurring once. This TCR was recovered from a man aged 18 to 30 who received the YFV17D yellow fever vaccine. The source was CD4+ T cells sorted from PBMCs, collected on the day of the yellow fever booster vaccination. This chain links TRBV7-9 with TRBJ2-7; D uncertain. Written as DNA, the CDR3 is TGTGCCAGCAGCTTAGGGCCTATGGTTGGGCGTAGTTATTACGAGCAGTACTTC. Its protein product is CASSLGPMVGRSYYEQYF.